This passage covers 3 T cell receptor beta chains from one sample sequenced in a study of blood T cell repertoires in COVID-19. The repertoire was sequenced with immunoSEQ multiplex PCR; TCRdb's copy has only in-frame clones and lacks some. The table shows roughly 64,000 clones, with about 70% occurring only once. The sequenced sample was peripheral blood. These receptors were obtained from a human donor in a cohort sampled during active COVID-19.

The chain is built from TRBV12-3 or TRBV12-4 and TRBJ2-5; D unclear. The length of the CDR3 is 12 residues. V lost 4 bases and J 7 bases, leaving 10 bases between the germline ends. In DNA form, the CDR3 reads TGTGCCAGCAGTTCCTTAGTAGCGACCCAGTACTTC. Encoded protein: CASSSLVATQYF.

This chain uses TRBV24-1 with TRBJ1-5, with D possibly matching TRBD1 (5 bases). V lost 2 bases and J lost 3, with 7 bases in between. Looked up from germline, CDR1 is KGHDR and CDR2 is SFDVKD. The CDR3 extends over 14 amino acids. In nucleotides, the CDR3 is TGTGCCACCAGTGATTACAGGAACAATCAGCCCCAGCATTTT. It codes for CATSDYRNNQPQHF.

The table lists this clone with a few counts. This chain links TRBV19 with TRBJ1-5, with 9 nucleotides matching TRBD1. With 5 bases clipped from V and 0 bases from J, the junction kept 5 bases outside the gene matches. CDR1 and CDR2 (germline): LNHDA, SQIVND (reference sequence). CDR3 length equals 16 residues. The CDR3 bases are TGTGCCAGTAGTGCCCCGACAGGGGGTAGCAATCAGCCCCAGCATTTT. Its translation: CASSAPTGGSNQPQHF.